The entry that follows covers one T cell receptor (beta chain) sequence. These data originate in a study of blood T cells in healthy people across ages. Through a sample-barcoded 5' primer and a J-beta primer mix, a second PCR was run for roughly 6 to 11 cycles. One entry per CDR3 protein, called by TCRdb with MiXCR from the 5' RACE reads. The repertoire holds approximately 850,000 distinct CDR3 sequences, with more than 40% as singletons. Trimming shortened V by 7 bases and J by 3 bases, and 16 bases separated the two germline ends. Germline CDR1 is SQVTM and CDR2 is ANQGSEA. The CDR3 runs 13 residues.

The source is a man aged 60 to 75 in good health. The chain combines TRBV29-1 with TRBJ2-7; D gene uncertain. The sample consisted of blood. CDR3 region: CSALLLTDYEQYF. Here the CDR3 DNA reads TGCAGCGCCCTACTCCTGACGGACTACGAGCAGTACTTC.